This entry features one TCR beta chain sequence. 13 Jbeta primers and 60 Vbeta primers were used for the PCR. Repertoires were generated with immunoSEQ multiplex PCR, while TCRdb's copy carries only in-frame clones and drops some. The table lists 150,000 or so clones. The data belong to a study of cytomegalovirus exposure and HLA in healthy donors. The V gene end was trimmed by 5 bases and the J gene end by 0 bases; junction bases not matched to a gene: 8. The CDR3 extends over 16 amino acids. Germline V CDR1 and CDR2: SGHVS, FQNEAQ. This sequence was found in a woman younger than 35 in good health and CMV-seronegative. The specimen sequenced was PBMCs. The chain uses TRBV7-8 and TRBJ2-3; 7 bases fit TRBD2. The DNA for the CDR3 is TGTGCCAGCAGCCCGGGACTACCTTTTAGCACAGATACGCAGTATTTT. It is translated as CASSPGLPFSTDTQYF.